This T cell receptor (beta chain) appears in the sequencing data of a study of T cell repertoires in cytomegalovirus infection. Study-wide results and limits: CMV-specific TCR beta clonotypes restricted by HLA-C dominated the ex vivo response.

After removal of 6 bases from V and 9 bases from J, the junction contained 11 bases not matched to a gene. The CDR3 extends over 14 amino acids. The V gene's germline CDR1 is MNHEY and CDR2 SVGEGT. One entry per CDR3 protein results from TCRdb running MiXCR on the reads. Of under 200,000 distinct CDR3 sequences detected, nearly 9.5% appear once; the ten largest clones hold about 4.6%. Worth noting for this clonotype: Its antigen remains unidentified.

The sequence derives from a human donor in good health (CMV status not recorded). Some clones in this sample may be carry-over from other donors' samples. Material: PBMCs. The rearrangement joins TRBV6-2 or TRBV6-3 to TRBJ2-1, with 7 bases matching TRBD2. The CDR3 sequence: CASSATSRIGEQFF. CDR3 DNA sequence: TGTGCCAGCAGCGCGACTAGCCGGATAGGTGAGCAGTTCTTC.